This T cell receptor beta chain was identified in a study of shared clonotypes between healthy human individuals (dated by TCRdb to 2020 to 2022). Notes on the research overall: The cohort comprised a couple of women and three men aged 18 to 49 years. For each donor, CD4 naive and CD4 memory were each run on three plates, CD8 naive on two plates, and CD8 memory on one plate. To estimate repertoire size and how much clonotypes are shared between individuals, the study performed deep sequencing of blood TCR repertoires from a few healthy adults. To increase sequencing depth and limit assay-specific biases, TCR repertoire library preparation and sequencing were carried out by different laboratories using diverse techniques. Per donor, leukapheresis produced somewhere between about 0.85 and 8.9 billion PBMCs.

Taken from the germline V gene, the CDR1 and CDR2 loops are SNHLY and FYNNEI. The CDR3 covers 13 residues, taking in both the cysteine and the phenylalanine. The sequence is cut down to CDR3 DNA, 39 bases in frame from base 1. Trimming at the junction amounts to 8 bases on V and 4 bases on J, and the germline ends lie 14 bases apart. Using the deep immunoSEQ assay, multiplex PCR amplified TCR CDR3 regions from genomic DNA. For each cell subset, the extracted genomic DNA was distributed evenly across all wells of several immunoSEQ 96-well plates, and each plate served as one replicate. For sorted subsets, each replicate PCR was loaded with roughly 190 ng genomic DNA, equivalent to 30,000 or so T cell genomes. Purified libraries were measured with a Qubit 3.0 fluorometer, size-checked on a Bioanalyzer 2100, and measured again with the KAPA Library Quantification kit. Each immunoSEQ 96-well plate was sequenced on its own single-read 150-cycle Illumina NextSeq 550 flow cell. As for the original processing: Because the immunoSEQ output held only junctional sequences and lacked quality scores, the filtering could not match the filtering applied to full-length reads. Sequences were annotated with PyIR, a Python wrapper for IgBLAST v1.9, and V/J genes and CDR3 were assigned using IMGT germline references. Reads were removed for weak V/J assignments (E-value above 1e-6), missing CDR3, stop codons, out-of-frame junctions, or ambiguous translated residues. A V3J clonotype was defined by an identical inferred V gene, J gene, and CDR3 amino acid sequence. Percentage overlap between repertoires was computed as shared unique clonotypes divided by the size of the smaller repertoire. Richness of each repertoire was evaluated using RTK rarefaction, the Chao1 estimator, and Recon v2.1 estimates of unobserved clonotypes. OLGA was used to compute generation probabilities for all TCRbeta clonotypes that the gDNA method yielded from a handful of donors. The immuneACCESS repertoire file appears here via TCRdb, limited to in-frame rearrangements. These files lack a portion of the clones; in checked studies, under half of the deficit traces to unresolved V genes, and the cause of the others is not known. The DNA was the basis for D and trimming; V, J and clone size are from that table. The sample records 1.5 million to 2.5 million clones, less than 95% of which are singletons. The ten largest clonotypes hold 1% to 1.5% of the sample.

Study-level results and caveats: Pairwise subsampling led to the expectation that sequencing depth would affect the degree of clonotype sharing among donors. Naive subsets generally had larger estimated clonotype richness than memory subsets did. The genetic and exposure-history diversity represented was limited by the small number of donors. Incomplete sequencing was indicated by rarefaction of sorted-subset datasets, despite the large sequencing depth. Compared with non-shared clonotypes, the clonotypes found in all four sorted-subset donors had higher generation probabilities. Sampling was restricted to blood, and TCR repertoires in tissue are likely to differ from TCR repertoires in blood. Across a few donors, 5% to 6% of naive CD4, roughly 3.5% of naive CD8, roughly 2.3% of memory CD4, and 0.4% of memory CD8 clonotypes were shared.

As for this clone: Its binding antigen is unknown. It has no much larger one-base neighbor in the sample; base qualities were not kept.

CD8 naive samples were CD45RO-negative cells positively selected for CCR7, giving a CD45RA+CCR7+ population that excluded TemRA cells. The donors were healthy, HIV-negative adults with no recently reported acute infections or vaccinations. Every donor was a Caucasian adult living in Nashville, Tennessee, USA. After blood collection by leukapheresis, PBMCs were isolated using Ficoll-Histopaque density gradient centrifugation and then cryopreserved in the vapor phase of liquid nitrogen. Purity and quantity of every magnetically sorted T cell population were checked by analytical flow cytometry. Genomic DNA was isolated from each sorted fraction and quantified by UV absorbance on a Nanodrop 2000c.

The sequencing sample was made of naive CD8+ T cells sorted from blood. The cell subset or site label corresponds to: CD45RA+CCR7+. The receptor comes from a man aged 18 to 30 in good health. The V gene is TRBV2 and the J gene is TRBJ1-2; possibly the D gene is TRBD1, per 5 matching bases. This receptor has the CDR3 CASGGDGGYGYTF. The bases read TGTGCCAGCGGGGGGGACGGTGGCTATGGCTACACCTTC.